This TCR beta chain is drawn from a study of blood T cell repertoires in COVID-19. Study at large: Specimens from acute and convalescent COVID-19 originated in the United States, Italy and Spain. The cDNA or gDNA used as material had been derived from T cells, B-cell-depleted T cells, or PBMCs.

Under the authors' procedure: Researchers report that nucleated cell counts were estimated from reference gene primer amplification. TCRdb's table, derived via immunoSEQ multiplex PCR, lists solely in-frame clones and lacks some. Clonal size and the V and J genes are those of that table, whereas D and trimming came from the DNA. The sample lists under 200,000 clones; 86% were seen once. The CDR3 sequence is 15 residues long. Trimming cost V 5 bases and J 4 bases; bases outside gene matches: 6. Germline CDR1 MNHEY, CDR2 SMNVEV (reference sequence). This chain joins TRBV27 and TRBJ2-1; 9 bases agree with TRBD1. Input material: peripheral blood. The source is a young man with acute or convalescent COVID-19. The CDR3 here is CASSIGQGLYNEQFF. Here the CDR3 DNA reads TGTGCCAGCAGTATCGGACAGGGGTTGTACAATGAGCAGTTCTTC.